The clone carrying this T cell receptor beta chain was seen a few times. The antigen remains unidentified. The data stem from a study of chemoradiotherapy in HPV16-positive cancers. Findings and caveats of the study: Better recurrence-free survival went with HPV-responsive T-cell expansion in HPV16-positive patients. The functional HPV-specific definition rests on just two HPV16-positive patients.

The protocol was immunoSEQ multiplex PCR, while the TCRdb copy is restricted to in-frame clones and leaves out a portion. The repertoire has approximately 11,000 clones, 70% to 85% of them found once; the top ten carry approximately 35%. Trimming cost V 2 bases and J 7 bases, with 15 bases left between them. Germline CDR1 is MDHEN and CDR2 is SYDVKM. The CDR3 extends over 15 amino acids. Sampling was conducted from a patient who underwent chemoradiotherapy. The chain employs TRBV28 and TRBJ2-1; D is tentatively TRBD1 or TRBD2 (5 bases each). The TCR originated in a human donor with HPV-associated anogenital cancer. The CDR3 loop is CASSLPRGSRNEQFF. CDR3 sequence (DNA): TGTGCCAGCAGTTTACCCCGGGGCAGCAGGAATGAGCAGTTCTTC. Using reference TRBV28 and TRBJ2-1 for the parts outside the CDR3, the full variable domain is DVKVTQSSRYLVKRTGEKVFLECVQDMDHENMFWYRQDPGLGLRLIYFSYDVKMKEKGDIPEGYSVSREKKERFSLILESASTNQTSMYLCASSLPRGSRNEQFFGPGTRLTVL.